These 27 T cell receptor beta chains share one sample of origin, sequenced in a study of T cell repertoires in cytomegalovirus infection. These receptors lack a known antigen. From the reads, TCRdb called clonotypes with MiXCR, one entry per CDR3 protein. The sample has around 50,000 distinct CDR3 sequences, around 18% seen once. The sequenced sample was CD8+ T cells from cultured PBMCs, obtained from culture after CMV antigen stimulation. These receptors were taken from a human donor in good health (CMV status not recorded). Some clones in this sample may be carry-over from other donors' samples.

The chain couples TRBV29-1 to TRBJ2-3; a weak D match, TRBD1 (6 bases). Trimming took off 1 base at V and 2 bases at J, with 16 bases between the two ends. Germline V CDR1 and CDR2: SQVTM, ANQGSEA. The CDR3 contains 16 residues. In nucleotides, the CDR3 is TGCAGCGTTGAAGTTGCCCGGGACATTCCCACAGATACGCAGTATTTT. This sequence encodes CSVEVARDIPTDTQYF.

This clonotype was found a few times. The genes are TRBV28 and TRBJ2-2, with TRBD2 identical over 10 bases. Trimming cost V 5 bases and J 7 bases; bases outside gene matches: 10. CDR3 size: 16 residues. The germline gives CDR1 MDHEN, CDR2 SYDVKM. CDR3 nucleotide sequence: TGTGCCAGCAGTAATGGTCTAGCGGGAGTGGACGGGGAGCTGTTTTTT. Translating it yields CASSNGLAGVDGELFF.

V gene TRBV4-1 combines with J gene TRBJ2-1; 10 bases are shared with TRBD2. V was pared by 0 bases and J by 14 bases, with 1 base of the junction left unmatched. This CDR3 spans 12 amino acids. CDR1 MGHRA and CDR2 YSYEKL come from the germline V gene. The CDR3 DNA reads TGCGCCAGCAGCCAAGATACTAGCGGGAAGTTCTTC. It codes for CASSQDTSGKFF.

V and J are TRBV7-2 and TRBJ2-2, with D unclear. The germline CDR1 and CDR2 sequences are SGHTA and FQGNSA. The V end lost 5 bases, the J end lost 4 bases, and 14 bases lay between the germline ends. This CDR3 is built from 15 residues. The CDR3 DNA is TGTGCCAGCAGCGTCGGATCCGACCCCACCGGGGAGCTGTTTTTT. Translating it yields CASSVGSDPTGELFF.

V and J are TRBV7-9 and TRBJ1-6; 9 bases match TRBD1. The germline V gene has CDR1 SEHNR and CDR2 FQNEAQ (reference sequence). With 5 bases clipped from V and 11 bases from J, the junction kept 13 bases outside the gene matches. The CDR3 covers 16 residues. CDR3 residues: CASSPSDRGGQPPLHF. CDR3 coding DNA: TGTGCCAGCAGCCCCTCGGACAGGGGAGGGCAGCCACCCCTCCACTTT.

The chain uses TRBV7-2 and TRBJ2-7; the D is unclear. CDR3 length: 16 amino acids. CDR1 SGHTA and CDR2 FQGNSA come from the germline V gene. Trimming removed 5 bases from V and 0 bases from J, with 17 bases in between. Written as DNA, the CDR3 is TGTGCCAGCAGCCCCCGTCTCGACCTCCCCTCCTACGAGCAGTACTTC. This codes for CASSPRLDLPSYEQYF.

The genes are TRBV7-9 and TRBJ2-7; no reliable D call. Germline lookup yields CDR1 SEHNR and CDR2 FQNEAQ (reference sequence). The ends were cut back, 5 bases at V and 0 bases at J, with 17 bases in the middle. The CDR3 spans 16 residues. CDR3 residues: CASSPRLAESSYEQYF. The CDR3 DNA follows: TGTGCCAGCAGCCCGAGGCTGGCCGAGAGCTCCTACGAGCAGTACTTC.

The DNA of the CDR3 is TGCGCCAGCAGCTTGAGAACAGTTGCAACTAATGAAAAACTGTTTTTT. Residues: CASSLRTVATNEKLFF. V gene TRBV5-1 combines with J gene TRBJ1-4; D unresolved. The germline V and J ends were trimmed by 1 base and 0 bases, with 10 bases remaining between them. This CDR3 has 16 residues. The V gene's germline CDR1 is SGHRS and CDR2 YFSETQ.

This clonotype was seen a handful of times. V usage is TRBV7-8 and J usage is TRBJ2-1; possibly TRBD1 for D (6 bases). The CDR3 has 17 residues. With 5 bases removed from V and 7 bases from J, the gap between germline ends came to 24 bases. The germline gives CDR1 SGHVS, CDR2 FQNEAQ. The DNA for the CDR3 is TGTGCCAGCAGCCCCTCCGGGACAAGACTAATACGTAATGAGCAGTTCTTC. As protein: CASSPSGTRLIRNEQFF.

Only a few counts were recorded for this clonotype. The rearrangement links TRBV7-9 to TRBJ1-6; 7 bases fit TRBD1. Trimming removed 5 bases from V and 5 bases from J; junction bases left unmatched: 12. CDR3 length equals 17 residues. Germline V gene data show CDR1 as SEHNR and CDR2 as FQNEAQ (reference sequence). The CDR3 reads CASSTPTGRLDNSPLHF. The CDR3 DNA follows: TGTGCCAGCAGCACTCCGACAGGGAGGTTGGATAATTCACCCCTCCACTTT.

The V call is TRBV7-2, the J call TRBJ2-3; 7 bases fit TRBD1. V lost 5 bases, J lost 5 bases, and 4 bases stayed unmatched. In germline, CDR1 is SGHTA, CDR2 FQGNSA. This CDR3 spans 13 amino acids. In DNA form, the CDR3 reads TGTGCCAGCAGCACCTACAGGGGAGATACGCAGTATTTT. Residues: CASSTYRGDTQYF.

This clonotype was counted a few times. The chain couples TRBV7-2 to TRBJ2-3, with a tentative D call TRBD2 (5 bases). Germline CDR1 SGHTA, CDR2 FQGNSA. The CDR3 has 16 residues. The V end lost 2 bases, the J end lost 3 bases, and 15 bases lay between the germline ends. CDR3 sequence reads: CASSLSPSRLTDTQYF. CDR3 in DNA: TGTGCCAGCAGCTTATCCCCTAGCAGGTTGACAGATACGCAGTATTTT.

This clonotype showed up just a few times. V usage is TRBV19 and J usage is TRBJ2-5; TRBD1 agrees at 8 bases. The CDR3 covers 18 residues. The junction had 19 bases not matched to a gene; V was cut back by 6 bases and J by 4 bases. Germline V gives CDR1 LNHDA, CDR2 SQIVND (reference sequence). CDR3 residues: CASSPFPRQGNLGETQYF. CDR3 DNA sequence: TGTGCCAGTAGCCCATTCCCGAGACAGGGGAACTTAGGAGAGACCCAGTACTTC.

V usage is TRBV12-3 or TRBV12-4 and J usage is TRBJ2-1, with TRBD2 matching 7 bases. The CDR3 contains 14 residues. Trimming took 7 bases from V and 3 from J; bases not matched to a gene: 6. Written as DNA, the CDR3 is TGTGCCAGCACCCAGACTAGCAGCTACAATGAGCAGTTCTTC. Protein product: CASTQTSSYNEQFF.

This clonotype was detected a few times. V gene TRBV6-2 or TRBV6-3 combines with J gene TRBJ2-2; 8 positions match TRBD1. The CDR3 has 17 residues. Germline CDR1 and CDR2: MNHEY and SVGEGT. V trimming: 7 bases; J trimming: 4 bases; junction bases outside the gene matches: 14. The CDR3 is CASTRSGTGYPTGELFF. DNA of the CDR3: TGTGCCAGCACCCGTTCCGGGACAGGATACCCCACCGGGGAGCTGTTTTTT.

This clonotype was recorded a few times. The V and J genes are TRBV29-1 and TRBJ2-5, with TRBD1 as a possible D gene (6 bases). CDR1 is SQVTM and CDR2 is ANQGSEA in the germline V gene. V lost 5 bases and J 5 bases, leaving 12 bases between the germline ends. This CDR3 contains 12 residues. This CDR3 reads CSVTRGSETQYF. CDR3 nucleotide sequence: TGCAGCGTTACCAGGGGCAGCGAGACCCAGTACTTC.

V is TRBV6-2 or TRBV6-3 and J is TRBJ1-1, with no clear D. The germline V gene encodes CDR1 MNHEY and CDR2 SVGEGT. The CDR3 spans 13 residues. The V end was cut by 2 bases, the J end by 6 bases, with 10 bases between. CDR3 sequence (DNA): TGTGCCAGCAGTTACGGCTCTCTCCCTGAAGCTTTCTTT. Amino acid sequence: CASSYGSLPEAFF.

The genes are TRBV7-6 and TRBJ1-1; D possibly corresponds to TRBD1 (5 bases). The V gene lost 0 bases and the J gene lost 8 bases, with 13 bases spanning the gap. This CDR3 is built from 14 residues. Looked up from germline, CDR1 is SGHVS and CDR2 is FNYEAQ. The CDR3 nucleotides read TGTGCCAGCAGCTTAGCGTGGGGGGGGAACGAAGCTTTCTTT. Its translation: CASSLAWGGNEAFF.

V gene TRBV11-2 combines with J gene TRBJ1-6; D is unclear. Germline CDR1 SGHAT, CDR2 FQNNGV. The CDR3 has 12 amino acids. V dropped 5 bases and J dropped 6 bases, with 5 bases sitting between them. The CDR3 DNA sequence: TGTGCCAGCAGCCAATCTAATTCACCCCTCCACTTT. This codes for CASSQSNSPLHF. Based on the CDR3 plus reference TRBV11-2 and TRBJ1-6, the full variable domain is EAGVAQSPRYKIIEKRQSVAFWCNPISGHATLYWYQQILGQGPKLLIQFQNNGVVDDSQLPKDRFSAERLKGVDSTLKIQPAKLEDSAVYLCASSQSNSPLHFGNGTRLTVT.

This clonotype was observed a few times. The chain uses TRBV28 and TRBJ1-2; D perhaps matches TRBD1 (5 bases). CDR1 MDHEN and CDR2 SYDVKM come from the germline V gene. Trimming took off 11 bases at V and 2 bases at J, with 9 bases between the two ends. The length of the CDR3 is 11 residues. The chain's CDR3 is CAAGENYGYTF. The CDR3 DNA follows: TGTGCCGCGGGGGAGAACTATGGCTACACCTTC.

Only a few counts were recorded for this clonotype. The rearrangement joins TRBV7-9 to TRBJ1-2; the D is unclear. CDR3 size: 10 residues. Looked up from germline, CDR1 is SEHNR and CDR2 is FQNEAQ (reference sequence). Trimming removed 4 bases from V and 8 bases from J, with 5 bases in between. CDR3 sequence: CASSSLGYTF. CDR3 nucleotide sequence: TGTGCCAGCAGCTCTCTGGGCTACACCTTC. Complete variable domain (other parts from reference TRBV7-9 and TRBJ1-2): DTGVSQNPRHKITKRGQNVTFRCDPISEHNRLYWYRQTLGQGPEFLTYFQNEAQLEKSRLLSDRFSAERPKGSFSTLEIQRTEQGDSAMYLCASSSLGYTFGSGTRLTVV.

The rearrangement uses TRBV6-2 or TRBV6-3 and TRBJ1-5, with D possibly being TRBD1 (5 bases). Trimming left V 6 bases short and J 0 bases short, with 21 bases between. CDR1 and CDR2 (germline): MNHEY, SVGEGT. The CDR3 is 18 residues long. The DNA of the CDR3 is TGTGCCAGCAGCTCCCCACGCGGCAGGGAAGATAGCAATCAGCCCCAGCATTTT. Residues: CASSSPRGREDSNQPQHF.

This clonotype was seen a few times. The chain employs TRBV12-3 or TRBV12-4 and TRBJ1-1; D uncertain. Deletions cut 3 bases from V and 1 base from J, with 6 bases between. This CDR3 region has 13 residues. CDR3 amino acids: CASSLKGNTEAFF. CDR3 DNA: TGTGCCAGCAGTTTGAAGGGGAACACTGAAGCTTTCTTT.

This clonotype appeared a few times. The chain links TRBV28 to TRBJ2-7, with D maybe TRBD2 (5 bases). Germline V lookup: CDR1 MDHEN, CDR2 SYDVKM. This CDR3 is built from 16 residues. V lost 5 bases, J lost 3 bases, and 20 bases lay in between. The chain's CDR3 is CASSQPSEGPDYEQYF. As DNA, the CDR3 is TGTGCCAGCAGTCAACCTTCAGAGGGTCCTGACTACGAGCAGTACTTC.

The chain joins TRBV12-3 or TRBV12-4 to TRBJ1-2, with 7 bases lining up with TRBD1. J gave up 5 bases and V 5 bases, and 14 bases lay outside the gene matches. The CDR3 runs to 16 residues. In nucleotides, the CDR3 is TGTGCCAGCAGTCAACGTCCAACAGGGGCCGTTTATGGCTACACCTTC. Protein product: CASSQRPTGAVYGYTF.

The chain is built from TRBV25-1 and TRBJ2-2; D possibly corresponds to TRBD2 (6 bases). V lost 11 bases and J 7 bases, leaving 11 bases between the germline ends. The CDR3 is 11 amino acids. CDR1 and CDR2 (germline): MGHDK, SYGVNS. The CDR3 sequence: CAGGVGGELFF. In DNA form, the CDR3 reads TGTGCCGGAGGGGTTGGCGGGGAGCTGTTTTTT.

This clonotype appeared many times. The chain is built from TRBV27 and TRBJ2-1, with 7 bases that match TRBD2. The CDR3 has 14 residues. The trim removed 5 bases at V and 6 bases at J, leaving 7 bases unmatched. Germline loops: CDR1 MNHEY, CDR2 SMNVEV (reference sequence). Written as DNA, the CDR3 is TGTGCCAGCAGTCCCAATCCGGGGGGCAATGAGCAGTTCTTC. Translation: CASSPNPGGNEQFF.